This T cell receptor beta chain was sequenced during a study of blood T cell repertoires in COVID-19. At the level of the study: Researchers got acute and convalescent COVID-19 samples from the United States, Italy and Spain. PBMCs, B-cell-depleted T cells, or T cells were the source of the cDNA or gDNA that made up the material.

Source study methods: The assay estimated nucleated cells by amplifying reference gene primers. Generated by immunoSEQ multiplex PCR, the TCRdb table keeps only in-frame clones and is missing some. From that table come the V and J calls and clone size; the DNA was used to work out D and trimming. The table shows about 60,000 clones, with roughly 85% occurring only once. The length of the CDR3 is 14 residues. Looked up from germline, CDR1 is MNHEY and CDR2 is SMNVEV (reference sequence). J was trimmed by 7 bases and V by 3 bases; bases with no gene match: 8. The rearrangement links TRBV27 to TRBJ2-7; 8 bases are a match to TRBD1. The source of this sequence is a human donor in a cohort sampled during active COVID-19. The sample taken for sequencing was peripheral blood. For the CDR3, the DNA is TGTGCCAGCAGTTTGGGCAGGGGGCTGTTTGAGCAGTACTTC. Translation: CASSLGRGLFEQYF.